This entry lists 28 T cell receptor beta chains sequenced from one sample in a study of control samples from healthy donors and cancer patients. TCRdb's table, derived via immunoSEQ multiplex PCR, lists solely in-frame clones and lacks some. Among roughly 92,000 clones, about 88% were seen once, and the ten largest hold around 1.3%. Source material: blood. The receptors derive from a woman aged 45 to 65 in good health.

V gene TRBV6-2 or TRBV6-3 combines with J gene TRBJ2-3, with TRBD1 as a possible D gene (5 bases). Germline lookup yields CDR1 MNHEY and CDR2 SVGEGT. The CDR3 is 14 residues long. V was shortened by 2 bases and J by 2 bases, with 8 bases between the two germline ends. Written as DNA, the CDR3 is TGTGCCAGCAGTTACGGCAGGGACACAGATACGCAGTATTTT. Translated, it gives CASSYGRDTDTQYF.

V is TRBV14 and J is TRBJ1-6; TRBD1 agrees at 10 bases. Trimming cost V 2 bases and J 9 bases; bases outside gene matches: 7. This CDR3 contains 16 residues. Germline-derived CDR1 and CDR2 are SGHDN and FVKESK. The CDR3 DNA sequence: TGTGCCAGCAGCCAATTTTTGGGGGACAGGGGTTCACCCCTCCACTTT. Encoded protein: CASSQFLGDRGSPLHF.

In nucleotides, the CDR3 is TGCGCCAGCAGCCAACTAGCATCGGAGACCCAGTACTTC. Translated, it gives CASSQLASETQYF. V usage is TRBV5-1 and J usage is TRBJ2-5; the D gene is possibly TRBD2 (6 bases). V gave up 4 bases and J gave up 5 bases, with 12 bases separating them. The CDR3 is 13 amino acids. Germline V gene lookup returns CDR1 SGHRS and CDR2 YFSETQ.

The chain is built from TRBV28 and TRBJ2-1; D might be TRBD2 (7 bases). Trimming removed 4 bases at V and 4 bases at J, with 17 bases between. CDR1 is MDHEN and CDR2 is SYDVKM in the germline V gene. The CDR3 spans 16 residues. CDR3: CASSSGVRGRYNEQFF. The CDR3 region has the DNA TGTGCCAGCAGTTCAGGGGTGCGGGGGCGGTACAATGAGCAGTTCTTC.

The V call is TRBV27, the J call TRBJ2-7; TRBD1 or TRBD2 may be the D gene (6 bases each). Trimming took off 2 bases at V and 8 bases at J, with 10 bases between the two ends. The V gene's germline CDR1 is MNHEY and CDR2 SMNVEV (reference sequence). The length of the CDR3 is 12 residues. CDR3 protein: CASSLQGRQQYF. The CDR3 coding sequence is TGTGCCAGCAGTTTACAGGGGAGGCAGCAGTACTTC.

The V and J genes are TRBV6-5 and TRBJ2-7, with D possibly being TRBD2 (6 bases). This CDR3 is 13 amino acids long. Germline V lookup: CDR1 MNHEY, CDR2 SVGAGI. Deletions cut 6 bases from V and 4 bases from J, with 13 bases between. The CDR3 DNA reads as TGTGCCAGCAGGGGGGACTCGACTTACGAGCAGTACTTC. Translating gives CASRGDSTYEQYF.

CDR3 sequence: CSASNNEQFF. CDR3 DNA sequence: TGCAGTGCTAGTAACAATGAGCAGTTCTTC. This sequence joins TRBV20-1 and TRBJ2-1; D gene ambiguous. V lost 3 bases, J lost 5 bases, and 2 bases lay in between. Germline V gene data show CDR1 as DFQATT and CDR2 as SNEGSKA (reference sequence). The CDR3 is 10 residues long.

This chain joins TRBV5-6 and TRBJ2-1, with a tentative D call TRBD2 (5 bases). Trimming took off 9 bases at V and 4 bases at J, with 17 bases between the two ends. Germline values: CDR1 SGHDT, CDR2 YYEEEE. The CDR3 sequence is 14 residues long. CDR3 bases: TGTGCCACCCAGAGGGTGGGCCTTTACAATGAGCAGTTCTTC. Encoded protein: CATQRVGLYNEQFF.

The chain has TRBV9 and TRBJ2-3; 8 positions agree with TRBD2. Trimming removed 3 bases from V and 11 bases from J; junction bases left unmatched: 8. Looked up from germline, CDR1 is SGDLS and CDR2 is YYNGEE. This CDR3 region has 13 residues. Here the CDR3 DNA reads TGTGCCAGCAGCGCCCCCCCCAGCGGGGGGCAGTATTTT. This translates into CASSAPPSGGQYF.

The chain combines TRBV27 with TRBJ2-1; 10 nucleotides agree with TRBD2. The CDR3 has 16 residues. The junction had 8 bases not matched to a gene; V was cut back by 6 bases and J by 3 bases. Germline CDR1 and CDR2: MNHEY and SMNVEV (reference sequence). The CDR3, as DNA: TGTGCCAGCAGGATAAAACTAGCGGGATACTACAATGAGCAGTTCTTC. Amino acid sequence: CASRIKLAGYYNEQFF.

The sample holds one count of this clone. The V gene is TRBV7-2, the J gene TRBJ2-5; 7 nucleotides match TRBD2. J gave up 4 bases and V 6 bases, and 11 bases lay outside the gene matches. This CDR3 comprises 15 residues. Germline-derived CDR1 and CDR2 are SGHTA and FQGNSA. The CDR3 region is CASRGGLVSSETQYF. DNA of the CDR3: TGTGCCAGCAGGGGAGGACTAGTTTCATCAGAGACCCAGTACTTC.

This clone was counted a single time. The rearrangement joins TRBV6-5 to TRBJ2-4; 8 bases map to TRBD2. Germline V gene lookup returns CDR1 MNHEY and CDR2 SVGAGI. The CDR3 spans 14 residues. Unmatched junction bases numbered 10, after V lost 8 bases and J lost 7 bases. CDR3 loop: CASQIGLASNIQYF. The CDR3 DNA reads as TGTGCCAGCCAAATCGGACTAGCCTCCAACATTCAGTACTTC.

CDR3 nucleotides: TGTGCCAGCACCTGGGGTTCACCCCTCCACTTT. It codes for CASTWGSPLHF. This chain uses TRBV6-5 with TRBJ1-6, with D unresolved. V lost 7 bases and J 9 bases, leaving 7 bases between the germline ends. Germline CDR1 is MNHEY and CDR2 is SVGAGI. This CDR3 has 11 residues.

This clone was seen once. The CDR3 reads CASSPGANYGYTF. The CDR3, as DNA: TGTGCCAGCTCCCCAGGGGCGAACTATGGCTACACCTTC. The V gene is TRBV18, the J gene TRBJ1-2, with a possible D match to TRBD1 (6 bases). Germline V gives CDR1 KGHSH, CDR2 LQKENI. Trimming cost V 6 bases and J 2 bases, with 10 bases left between them. The CDR3 totals 13 residues.

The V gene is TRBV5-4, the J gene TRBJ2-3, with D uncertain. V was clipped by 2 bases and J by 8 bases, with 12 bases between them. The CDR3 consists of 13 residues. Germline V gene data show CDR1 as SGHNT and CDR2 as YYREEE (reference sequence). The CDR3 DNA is TGTGCCAGCAGCTTTTTGGGGTCAGGTACGCAGTATTTT. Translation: CASSFLGSGTQYF.

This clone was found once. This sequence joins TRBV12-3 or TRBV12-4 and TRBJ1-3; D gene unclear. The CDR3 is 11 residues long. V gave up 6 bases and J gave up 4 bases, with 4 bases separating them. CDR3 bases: TGTGCCAGCAGCACCGGAAACACCATATATTTT. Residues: CASSTGNTIYF.

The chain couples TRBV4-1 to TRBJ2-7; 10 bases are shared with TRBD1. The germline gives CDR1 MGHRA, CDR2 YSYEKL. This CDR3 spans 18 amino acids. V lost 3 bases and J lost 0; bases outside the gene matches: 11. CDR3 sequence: CASSHLTGTGAASYEQYF. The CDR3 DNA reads TGCGCCAGCAGCCACTTAACCGGGACAGGGGCCGCCTCCTACGAGCAGTACTTC.

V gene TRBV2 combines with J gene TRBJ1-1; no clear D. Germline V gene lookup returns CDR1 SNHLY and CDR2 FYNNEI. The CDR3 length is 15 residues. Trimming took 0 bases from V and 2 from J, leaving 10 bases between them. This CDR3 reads CASSEALSDNTEAFF. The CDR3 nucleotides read TGTGCCAGCAGTGAAGCGCTTTCAGATAACACTGAAGCTTTCTTT.

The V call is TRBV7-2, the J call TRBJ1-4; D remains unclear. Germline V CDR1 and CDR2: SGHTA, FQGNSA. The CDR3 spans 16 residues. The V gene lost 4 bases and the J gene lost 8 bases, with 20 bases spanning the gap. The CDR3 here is CASSSRLGSGSEKLFF. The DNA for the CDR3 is TGTGCCAGCAGCTCCCGTTTGGGGTCAGGCTCCGAAAAACTGTTTTTT.

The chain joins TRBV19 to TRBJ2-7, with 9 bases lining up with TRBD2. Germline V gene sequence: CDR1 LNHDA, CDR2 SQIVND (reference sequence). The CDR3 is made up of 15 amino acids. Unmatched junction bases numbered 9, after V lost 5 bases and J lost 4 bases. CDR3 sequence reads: CASSVPGLAIYEQYF. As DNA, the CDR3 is TGTGCCAGTAGTGTACCGGGACTAGCAATATACGAGCAGTACTTC.

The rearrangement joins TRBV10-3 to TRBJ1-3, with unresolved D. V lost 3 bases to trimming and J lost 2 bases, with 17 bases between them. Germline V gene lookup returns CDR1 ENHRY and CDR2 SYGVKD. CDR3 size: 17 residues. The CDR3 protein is CAISDEPPTAAGNTIYF. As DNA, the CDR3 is TGTGCCATCAGTGATGAACCCCCCACCGCTGCTGGAAACACCATATATTTT.

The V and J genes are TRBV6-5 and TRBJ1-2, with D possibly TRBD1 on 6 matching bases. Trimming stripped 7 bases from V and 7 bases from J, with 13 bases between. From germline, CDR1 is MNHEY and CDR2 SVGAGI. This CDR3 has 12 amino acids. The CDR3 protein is CASKGGVGGYTF. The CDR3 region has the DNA TGTGCCAGCAAGGGGGGGGTTGGTGGCTACACCTTC.

The CDR3 spells CASSIGSRGQFKNVLTF. CDR3 nucleotide sequence: TGTGCCAGTAGTATAGGGTCCAGGGGGCAGTTTAAGAACGTCCTGACTTTC. V and J are TRBV19 and TRBJ2-6, with TRBD1 matching over 8 bases. V shed 1 base and J 10 bases; nucleotides not matched to a gene: 12. The CDR3 runs to 17 residues. Germline CDR1 and CDR2: LNHDA and SQIVND (reference sequence).

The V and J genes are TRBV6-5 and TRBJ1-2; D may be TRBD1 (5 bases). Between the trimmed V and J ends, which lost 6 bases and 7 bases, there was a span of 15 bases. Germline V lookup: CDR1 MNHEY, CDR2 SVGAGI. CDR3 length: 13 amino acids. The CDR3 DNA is TGTGCCAGCAGGCTACAAGGGGACCTTGGCTACACCTTC. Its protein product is CASRLQGDLGYTF.

DNA for the CDR3: TGTGCCAACATATCCCGGGACAGGGTTAGCGAGCAGTACTTC. It is translated as CANISRDRVSEQYF. The chain couples TRBV2 to TRBJ2-7, with 9 bases identical to TRBD1. Germline V gene lookup returns CDR1 SNHLY and CDR2 FYNNEI. Trimming removed 10 bases from V and 6 bases from J; junction bases left unmatched: 13. This CDR3 contains 14 residues.

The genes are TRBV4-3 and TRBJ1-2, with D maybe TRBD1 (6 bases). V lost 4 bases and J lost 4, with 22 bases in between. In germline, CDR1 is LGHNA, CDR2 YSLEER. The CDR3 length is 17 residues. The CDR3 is CASSPLGGVGGAYGYTF. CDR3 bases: TGCGCCAGCAGCCCCCTGGGGGGGGTAGGGGGGGCCTATGGCTACACCTTC.

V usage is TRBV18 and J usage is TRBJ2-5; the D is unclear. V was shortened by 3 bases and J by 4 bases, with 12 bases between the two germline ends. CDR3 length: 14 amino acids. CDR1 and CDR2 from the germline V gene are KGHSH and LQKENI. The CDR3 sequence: CASSPSSWGETQYF. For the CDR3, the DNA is TGTGCCAGCTCACCGTCGTCCTGGGGAGAGACCCAGTACTTC.

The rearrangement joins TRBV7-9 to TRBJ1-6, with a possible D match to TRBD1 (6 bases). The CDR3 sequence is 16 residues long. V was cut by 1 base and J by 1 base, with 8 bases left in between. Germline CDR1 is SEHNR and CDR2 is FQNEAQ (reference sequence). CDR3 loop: CASSLEGTSYNSPLHF. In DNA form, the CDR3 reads TGTGCCAGCAGCTTAGAGGGGACATCCTATAATTCACCCCTCCACTTT.